Listed below are T cell receptor beta chains from one sample, sequenced in a study of blood T cell repertoires in COVID-19. TCRdb's copy holds only in-frame clones and misses some; the assay was immunoSEQ multiplex PCR. The data contain under 35,000 clones, about 87% of them singletons. The sample was peripheral blood. All receptors come from a man aged 60-69 years with active COVID-19. Both conserved end residues are part of each CDR3. A D gene is named only where the DNA matches it firmly. Expanded clones get a size class; other rows say once, few or many, or leave the size out.

cdr3_length | d_call | j_call | clone_size | v_call | cdr3_nt | cdr3_aa
19 | TRBD2 | TRBJ2-1 | - | TRBV30 | TGTGCCTGGAGTGCTCCTAGCGGGACTAGCGGGAGTGAGTGGAATGAGCAGTTCTTC | CAWSAPSGTSGSEWNEQFF
13 | - | TRBJ1-3 | once | TRBV19 | TGTGCCACAACAGATAACTCGAGAAACACCATATATTTT | CATTDNSRNTIYF
17 | - | TRBJ2-3 | - | TRBV6-1 | TGTGCCAGCAGTGAAGATTTTTGGGCCGGGGGCACAGATACGCAGTATTTT | CASSEDFWAGGTDTQYF
17 | TRBD2 | TRBJ2-3 | - | TRBV9 | TGTGCCAGCAGCGTAGCCCGACTAGCGGGAATCACAGATACGCAGTATTTT | CASSVARLAGITDTQYF
16 | TRBD2 | TRBJ2-2 | - | TRBV5-8 | TGTGCCAGCAGCCCGGGACTAGCGGGAGATCGGGGGGAGCTGTTTTTT | CASSPGLAGDRGELFF
16 | - | TRBJ2-3 | - | TRBV7-8 | TGTGCCAGCAGCTTGGGCGGGACCCGGATTGTAGATACGCAGTATTTT | CASSLGGTRIVDTQYF
14 | TRBD1 | TRBJ2-7 | once | TRBV10-3 | TGTGCCATCAGTGACCGGACAGGGTTCTACGAGCAGTACTTC | CAISDRTGFYEQYF
14 | TRBD1 | TRBJ1-6 | - | TRBV28 | TGTGCCAGCAGTTTAGGGACAGGTGGTTCACCCCTCCACTTT | CASSLGTGGSPLHF
11 | - | TRBJ2-7 | - | TRBV7-2 | TGTGCCAGCAGCTTTGGCCCCGAGCAGTACTTC | CASSFGPEQYF
14 | - | TRBJ2-7 | - | TRBV28 | TGTGCCAGCAGCGCAGGGTCCGTCATCTACGAGCAGTACTTC | CASSAGSVIYEQYF
15 | - | TRBJ2-7 | - | TRBV2 | TGTGCCAGCAGTGAAAGCGTTGTCAGGGCCTACGAGCAGTACTTC | CASSESVVRAYEQYF
15 | TRBD1 | TRBJ1-2 | - | TRBV7-9 | TGTGCTAGCAGCCCAAGACAGGGAGTCCTCTATGGCTACACCTTC | CASSPRQGVLYGYTF
14 | - | TRBJ1-4 | - | TRBV7-9 | TGTGCCACACTACGGCCGGAATTGGATGAAAAACTGTTTTTT | CATLRPELDEKLFF
15 | TRBD1 | TRBJ1-1 | - | TRBV6-5 | TGTGCCAGCAGCCCCTGGAGGGGGCAGAACACTGAAGCTTTCTTT | CASSPWRGQNTEAFF
12 | TRBD2 | TRBJ2-4 | - | TRBV3-1/TRBV3-2 | TGTGCCAGCAGCCCGCGGGGGAACATTCAGTACTTC | CASSPRGNIQYF
16 | - | TRBJ1-5 | - | TRBV9 | TGTGCCAGCAGCGTAGATGGCAGGGGTGGCAATCAGCCCCAGCATTTT | CASSVDGRGGNQPQHF
15 | - | TRBJ2-7 | few | TRBV27 | TGTGCCAGCAGTTTAGCACTAGGAGGGTTGAGGGAGCAGTACTTC | CASSLALGGLREQYF
14 | - | TRBJ2-7 | - | TRBV7-8 | TGTGCCAGCAGCTTAGGGCGGACAGACTACGAGCAGTACTTC | CASSLGRTDYEQYF
16 | - | TRBJ2-2 | - | TRBV21-1 | TGTGCCAGCAGCTCTCCCGGGACAGTATACACCGGGGAGCTGTTTTTT | CASSSPGTVYTGELFF
16 | TRBD1 | TRBJ1-3 | once | TRBV3-1/TRBV3-2 | TGTGCCAGCAGCCTTCCAGGGACAGGGGGCCGAAACACCATATATTTT | CASSLPGTGGRNTIYF
14 | - | TRBJ2-3 | - | TRBV5-5 | TGTGCCAGCAGGGACGGGACTTACACAGATACGCAGTATTTT | CASRDGTYTDTQYF
13 | - | TRBJ1-5 | - | TRBV6-5 | TGTGCCAGCAGTTACTGGGTCGGGCAGCCCCAGCATTTT | CASSYWVGQPQHF
13 | - | TRBJ2-7 | - | TRBV4-2 | TGTGCCAGCAGCCAAGTGGAGGCCGGAGAGCAGTACTTC | CASSQVEAGEQYF
18 | TRBD2 | TRBJ2-2 | - | TRBV5-5 | TGTGCCAGCAGCTTGGTACTAGCGGGATTGGGGAACACCGGGGAGCTGTTTTTT | CASSLVLAGLGNTGELFF
16 | - | TRBJ1-6 | - | TRBV28 | TGTGCTGCGAACAGGGAAACTCCCGCGTTGGGATCACCCCTCCACTTT | CAANRETPALGSPLHF
16 | - | TRBJ2-1 | - | TRBV1 | TGCACCAGCAGCCCGGGACTAGCGGACTCCTACAATGAGCAGTTCTTC | CTSSPGLADSYNEQFF
15 | - | TRBJ1-3 | - | TRBV4-1 | TGCGCCAGCAGCCAAGATCTCTCCTCTGGAAACACCATATATTTT | CASSQDLSSGNTIYF
11 | - | TRBJ1-1 | - | TRBV6-5 | TGTGCCAGCGCGGAGCGACGGGAAGCTTTCTTT | CASAERREAFF
13 | - | TRBJ2-1 | - | TRBV3-1/TRBV3-2 | TGTGCCAGCAGCCACCCCGACGCGGAAGAGCAGTTCTTC | CASSHPDAEEQFF
16 | TRBD1 | TRBJ1-1 | - | TRBV7-8 | TGTGCCAGCAGCATGAACAGGGGGCTGATGAACACTGAAGCTTTCTTT | CASSMNRGLMNTEAFF
18 | TRBD2 | TRBJ2-2 | - | TRBV3-1/TRBV3-2 | TGTGCCAGCAGCCAAGATTTATTCCTAGCGGGCTTTACCGGGGAGCTGTTTTTT | CASSQDLFLAGFTGELFF
16 | - | TRBJ2-5 | - | TRBV13 | TGTGCCTGCTGCTTAGGCGGGCGGGGCTTGGGGGAGACCCAGTACTTC | CACCLGGRGLGETQYF
14 | TRBD2 | TRBJ2-4 | - | TRBV19 | TGTGCCAGTAGTATTGGGGCGGGAGCAGACATTCAGTACTTC | CASSIGAGADIQYF
14 | TRBD1 | TRBJ1-3 | few | TRBV5-4 | TGTGCCAGCAGCGGAGGGACAGCTGGAAACACCATATATTTT | CASSGGTAGNTIYF
15 | - | TRBJ2-4 | - | TRBV28 | TGTGCCAGCAGTTACCCAGGGGCTGCCAAAAACATTCAGTACTTC | CASSYPGAAKNIQYF
16 | TRBD1 | TRBJ1-5 | few | TRBV19 | TGTGCCAGTAGTATAGCCCTGGACAGGGGCAATCAGCCCCAGCATTTT | CASSIALDRGNQPQHF
17 | - | TRBJ2-3 | - | TRBV15 | TGTGCCACCAGCAGAGACGGCGGGCGACGTATCACAGATACGCAGTATTTT | CATSRDGGRRITDTQYF
15 | - | TRBJ2-7 | - | TRBV6-1 | TGTGCCAGCAGTGAAGCCCTAACAGCCTCCTACGAGCAGTACTTC | CASSEALTASYEQYF
13 | - | TRBJ1-1 | - | TRBV7-3 | TGTGCCAGCAGCCCGGACATTATGACTGAAGCTTTCTTT | CASSPDIMTEAFF
17 | - | TRBJ2-3 | once | TRBV28 | TGTGCCAGCAGTTTACTAGGAAGCGGGTCTAGCACAGATACGCAGTATTTT | CASSLLGSGSSTDTQYF
15 | - | TRBJ2-1 | - | TRBV29-1 | TGCAGCGTGGCGGGACAGCCAAGTCGAAACAATGAGCAGTTCTTC | CSVAGQPSRNNEQFF
13 | - | TRBJ2-1 | - | TRBV19 | TGTGCCAGTAGTATACAGGTTTCCAATGAGCAGTTCTTC | CASSIQVSNEQFF
14 | TRBD1 | TRBJ2-7 | - | TRBV14 | TGTGCCAGCAGCCAAGGACAGGGAGTGATGGAGCAGTACTTC | CASSQGQGVMEQYF
14 | - | TRBJ2-7 | - | TRBV19 | TGTGCCAGTAGCCCCGGTACAGGGTCCTACGAGCAGTACTTC | CASSPGTGSYEQYF